This T cell receptor beta chain was identified in a study of blood T cell repertoires in COVID-19. Looking at the study overall: Samples came from the United States, Italy and Spain, spanning acute and convalescent COVID-19. PBMCs, B-cell-depleted T cells, or T cells were the source of the cDNA or gDNA that made up the material.

The CDR3 sequence is 14 residues long. Trimming removed 0 bases at V and 5 bases at J, with 13 bases between. The germline CDR1 and CDR2 sequences are SQVTM and ANQGSEA. Original methodology: Nucleated cell number was recorded as an estimate derived from reference gene primer amplification. Sequencing was performed with immunoSEQ multiplex PCR; in TCRdb, only in-frame clones are kept and a portion is missing. That table supplies the V and J calls and clone size; D and trimming were determined from the DNA. The sample has 90,000 to 100,000 clones, 80% to 85% seen once; the top ten hold 3.5% to 5%. This TCR was recovered from a man between 60 and 70 years old with acute or convalescent COVID-19. This sequence joins TRBV29-1 and TRBJ1-2; no definite D call. The specimen was peripheral blood. This CDR3 reads CSVEDPGTPYGYTF. CDR3 DNA: TGCAGCGTTGAAGATCCGGGTACACCTTATGGCTACACCTTC.